This TCR beta chain was recovered during a study of HIV-infected children after antiretroviral therapy interruption. This clonotype was counted between two and nine times. Indicated treatment: PENTA 11 planned treatment interruption arm or continuous ART arm. Unique molecular identifiers were included in an RNA-based 3' RACE TCR library. TCRdb recomputed calls from the 3' RACE reads with MiXCR, one row per CDR3 protein. In the table there are about 89,000 distinct CDR3 sequences, about 7% of which are singletons. The CDR3 contains 14 residues. CDR1 is SGHAT, CDR2 FQNNGV, per germline. V was clipped by 0 bases and J by 3 bases, with 7 bases between them.

This TCR derives from a pool of human donors with HIV. Specimen: CD45RA+ CD4+ T cells from PBMCs, pooled from several time points, collected from a donor given antiretroviral therapy, either interrupted or continuous. Subset described: naive CD4+ CD45RA+ CD45RO- T cells. The J gene is TRBJ2-3, the V gene TRBV11-2, with TRBD1 as a possible D gene (5 bases). The CDR3 nucleotides read TGTGCCAGCAGCTTAGATAGGGGAACAGATACGCAGTATTTT. This translates into CASSLDRGTDTQYF.